This TCR beta chain was identified during a study of blood T cell repertoires in COVID-19. Overall study context: The cDNA or gDNA used as material had been derived from T cells, B-cell-depleted T cells, or PBMCs.

Trimming took 1 base from V and 2 from J, leaving 15 bases between them. Looked up from germline, CDR1 is KGHSH and CDR2 is LQKENI. This CDR3 has 16 amino acids. Per the original methods: Counts of nucleated cells, estimated from reference gene primer amplification, were obtained. The method was immunoSEQ multiplex PCR; TCRdb's version includes in-frame clones alone and lacks a portion of them. V and J calls and clone size come straight from that table; D and trimming were deduced from the DNA. Of around 300,000 clones listed, 90% are singletons. Patients in Seattle were enrolled during active infection, then followed longitudinally.

The V and J genes are TRBV18 and TRBJ2-7; possible D gene TRBD1, 6 bases. This TCR derives from a woman in her thirties or forties with COVID-19, enrolled during active disease. The sample was peripheral blood. The CDR3 is CASSPQTGWTAYEQYF. Written as DNA, the CDR3 is TGTGCCAGCTCACCACAAACGGGGTGGACAGCCTACGAGCAGTACTTC.